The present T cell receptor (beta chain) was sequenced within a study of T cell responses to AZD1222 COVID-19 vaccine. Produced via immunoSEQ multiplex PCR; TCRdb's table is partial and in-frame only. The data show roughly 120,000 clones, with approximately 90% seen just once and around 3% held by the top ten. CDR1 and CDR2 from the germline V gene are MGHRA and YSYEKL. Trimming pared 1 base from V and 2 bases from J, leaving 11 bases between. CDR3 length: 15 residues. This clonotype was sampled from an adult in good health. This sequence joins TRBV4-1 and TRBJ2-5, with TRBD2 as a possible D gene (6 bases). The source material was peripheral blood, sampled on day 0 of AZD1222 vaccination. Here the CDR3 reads CASSQVETRQETQYF. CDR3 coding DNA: TGCGCCAGCAGCCAAGTTGAGACTAGGCAAGAGACCCAGTACTTC.